A selection of T cell receptor beta chains follows, all from one sample in a study of T-cell reconstitution after alpha-beta-depleted transplantation in children. TCRdb ran MiXCR on the PCR reads and lists one entry per CDR3 protein. The profile shows about 500,000 distinct CDR3 sequences, approximately 30% of them singletons. The sequences come from PBMCs from the stem cell graft donor, collected from the stem cell graft. These receptors originate from a human donor who donated a stem cell graft to a child with aplastic anemia. CDR3s include the opening cysteine and the closing phenylalanine or tryptophan. A D gene is named only where the DNA matches it firmly. Size is stated for part of the rows, as once, few or many counts, or as a class when the clone is expanded.

CDR3 length	clone size	D gene	V gene	J gene	CDR3 protein	CDR3 DNA
14	NA	NA	TRBV3-1	TRBJ2-1	CASSRQAGVGEQFF	TGTGCCAGCAGCCGTCAGGCGGGCGTGGGTGAGCAGTTCTTC
17	NA	TRBD2	TRBV28	TRBJ2-7	CASSPGGVAGAIYEQYF	TGTGCCAGCAGCCCCGGAGGGGTAGCGGGCGCAATCTACGAGCAGTACTTC
18	few	TRBD1	TRBV4-2	TRBJ2-3	CASSPRTGGFRSTDTQYF	TGTGCCAGCAGCCCGCGGACAGGGGGCTTCCGAAGCACAGATACGCAGTATTTT
16	few	NA	TRBV5-1	TRBJ2-7	CASSFSFGQPAYEQYF	TGCGCCAGCAGCTTCTCCTTTGGGCAGCCCGCCTACGAGCAGTACTTC
13	many	TRBD1	TRBV6-6	TRBJ1-2	CASNAGQAVGYTF	TGTGCCAGCAACGCGGGACAGGCCGTCGGCTACACCTTC
14	few	TRBD1	TRBV6-1	TRBJ1-5	CASKTGQGGQPQHF	TGTGCCAGCAAGACCGGACAGGGGGGTCAGCCCCAGCATTTT
15	few	TRBD1	TRBV27	TRBJ1-5	CASSLLGTGWEPQHF	TGTGCCAGCAGTTTACTCGGGACAGGCTGGGAGCCCCAGCATTTT
14	NA	NA	TRBV20-1	TRBJ1-6	CSAREWQGSSPLHF	TGCAGTGCTAGAGAATGGCAGGGAAGCTCACCCCTCCACTTT
14	NA	NA	TRBV7-2	TRBJ2-5	CATAAGGGQETQYF	TGTGCCACCGCGGCTGGTGGGGGCCAAGAGACCCAGTACTTC
15	NA	NA	TRBV4-1	TRBJ1-5	CASSQDRAGNQPQHF	TGCGCCAGCAGCCAAGATCGGGCAGGGAATCAGCCCCAGCATTTT
16	few	TRBD2	TRBV4-3	TRBJ2-3	CASSQEVASGADTQYF	TGCGCCAGCAGCCAAGAGGTGGCTAGCGGGGCAGATACGCAGTATTTT
14	NA	TRBD1	TRBV6-1	TRBJ2-1	CASSRDRAPNEQFF	TGTGCCAGCAGCCGGGACAGGGCCCCCAATGAGCAGTTCTTC
17	few	TRBD2	TRBV7-8	TRBJ2-1	CASSLRLAGDHYNEQFF	TGTGCCAGCAGCTTAAGGCTAGCGGGGGATCACTACAATGAGCAGTTCTTC
17	NA	NA	TRBV27	TRBJ2-3	CASSSIRDPGTGFTQYF	TGTGCCAGCAGTTCAATCCGGGACCCCGGCACGGGGTTCACGCAGTATTTT
14	few	TRBD2	TRBV25-1	TRBJ2-1	CASSKRLAGAAEFF	TGTGCCAGCAGTAAACGACTAGCGGGGGCCGCGGAGTTCTTC
16	NA	NA	TRBV30	TRBJ1-4	CAWSVGWVGSNEKLFF	TGTGCCTGGAGTGTAGGCTGGGTCGGATCTAATGAAAAACTGTTTTTT
18	many	TRBD2	TRBV5-8	TRBJ2-1	CASSFFRLAGVLLDEQFF	TGTGCCAGCAGCTTCTTTCGACTAGCGGGAGTACTATTGGATGAGCAGTTCTTC
15	NA	TRBD2	TRBV4-3	TRBJ2-1	CASSRWTSDYNEQFF	TGCGCCAGCAGCCGTTGGACTAGCGACTACAATGAGCAGTTCTTC
13	NA	NA	TRBV7-9	TRBJ1-1	CASSLLGDTEAFF	TGTGCCAGCAGCTTACTGGGCGACACTGAAGCTTTCTTT
16	few	TRBD2	TRBV5-1	TRBJ2-3	CASRASGSAGTDTQYF	TGCGCCAGCCGGGCTAGCGGGAGTGCTGGCACAGATACGCAGTATTTT
13	NA	NA	TRBV6-1	TRBJ2-2	CASTDKVTGELFF	TGTGCCAGCACCGACAAGGTCACCGGGGAGCTGTTTTTT
14	NA	NA	TRBV28	TRBJ1-4	CASSFGGLNEKLFF	TGTGCCAGCAGTTTCGGGGGACTTAATGAAAAACTGTTTTTT
16	few	TRBD2	TRBV12-3/TRBV12-4	TRBJ2-7	CASSTSGRESSYEQYF	TGTGCCAGCAGTACCAGCGGGAGGGAAAGCTCCTACGAGCAGTACTTC
17	few	NA	TRBV7-3	TRBJ2-3	CASSLSGRGLRTDTQYF	TGTGCCAGCAGCTTAAGCGGAAGGGGACTGCGCACAGATACGCAGTATTTT
14	NA	NA	TRBV28	TRBJ2-7	CASRRVGAFYEQYF	TGTGCCAGCAGGCGGGTGGGAGCTTTCTACGAGCAGTACTTC
15	once	NA	TRBV12-3/TRBV12-4	TRBJ1-5	CASSLVPRINQPQHF	TGTGCCAGCAGTTTAGTTCCCCGGATCAATCAGCCCCAGCATTTT
16	few	NA	TRBV20-1	TRBJ2-3	CSARDSAGPLFDTQYF	TGCAGTGCTAGAGATAGCGCAGGCCCTCTTTTTGATACGCAGTATTTT
13	many	NA	TRBV24-1	TRBJ2-6	CATSQSGANVLTF	TGTGCCACCAGTCAATCTGGGGCCAACGTCCTGACTTTC
14	NA	TRBD1	TRBV7-9	TRBJ2-1	CASTGDRGGDEQFF	TGTGCCAGCACCGGGGACAGGGGTGGTGATGAGCAGTTCTTC
13	NA	NA	TRBV11-2	TRBJ2-1	CASNPGLGNEQFF	TGTGCCAGCAACCCGGGGTTGGGCAATGAGCAGTTCTTC
14	once	NA	TRBV12-3/TRBV12-4	TRBJ1-5	CASRSTGSEQPQHF	TGTGCCAGCAGATCAACAGGGAGCGAACAGCCCCAGCATTTT
15	NA	TRBD1	TRBV25-1	TRBJ1-1	CASSETGAALVEAFF	TGTGCCAGCAGTGAAACAGGGGCAGCACTTGTTGAAGCTTTCTTT
18	few	TRBD2	TRBV11-2	TRBJ2-3	CASSPGTSGRALLDTQYF	TGTGCCAGCAGCCCCGGGACTAGCGGGAGGGCCTTGTTAGATACGCAGTATTTT
18	few	TRBD2	TRBV5-1	TRBJ2-3	CASSLAYLLRESTDTQYF	TGCGCCAGCAGCTTGGCCTATCTCCTGCGGGAGAGCACAGATACGCAGTATTTT
13	NA	NA	TRBV11-2	TRBJ1-2	CASSFNGGNGYTF	TGTGCCAGCAGCTTCAATGGGGGGAATGGCTACACCTTC
12	NA	NA	TRBV12-3/TRBV12-4	TRBJ1-2	CASSLNPYGYTF	TGTGCCAGCAGTTTGAATCCTTATGGCTACACCTTC
12	few	TRBD2	TRBV7-2	TRBJ2-3	CASTSSGNTQYF	TGTGCCAGCACCTCAAGCGGGAACACGCAGTATTTT
15	NA	NA	TRBV4-3	TRBJ1-1	CASSQDFLRDTEAFF	TGCGCCAGCAGCCAAGATTTTTTAAGGGACACTGAAGCTTTCTTT
16	NA	TRBD2	TRBV4-1	TRBJ2-1	CASSQDQLAGGREQFF	TGCGCCAGCAGCCAAGATCAACTAGCGGGAGGACGGGAGCAGTTCTTC
16	few	NA	TRBV12-3/TRBV12-4	TRBJ1-3	CASSDQGRISGNTIYF	TGTGCCAGCAGTGATCAGGGGAGGATCTCTGGAAACACCATATATTTT
13	few	NA	TRBV20-1	TRBJ1-2	CSATLGHNYGYTF	TGCAGTGCTACGCTCGGACACAACTATGGCTACACCTTC
14	NA	NA	TRBV7-9	TRBJ1-1	CASSPAGSDTEAFF	TGTGCCAGCAGCCCGGCAGGGTCGGACACTGAAGCTTTCTTT